This T cell receptor beta chain was recorded in a study of blood T cells in healthy people across ages. CDR3 length equals 13 residues. Unmatched junction bases numbered 4, after V lost 4 bases and J lost 10 bases. Germline assignment: CDR1 ENHRY and CDR2 SYGVKD. A second PCR of about 7 to 11 cycles used a sample-barcoded 5' primer and a J-beta primer mix. A 12-random-nucleotide template-switch adaptor tagged each cDNA molecule. TCRdb ran MiXCR on the 5' RACE reads and lists one entry per CDR3 protein. The sample yields roughly 1,800,000 distinct CDR3 sequences, just under 50% seen once. Whole-study results and caveats: TCR beta diversity correlated strongly with naive T cell percentage. Relative to aged donors, long-lived donors carried more naive CD4+ cells and displayed higher diversity.

Concerning this clonotype itself: Its antigen is not known.

Sample: blood. The TCR comes from a woman aged 40 to 50 in good health. The genes are TRBV10-3 and TRBJ1-6; 7 nucleotides line up with TRBD1. In DNA form, the CDR3 reads TGTGCCATCAGTGGACAGGGAGGCTCACCCCTCCACTTT. It specifies CAISGQGGSPLHF.